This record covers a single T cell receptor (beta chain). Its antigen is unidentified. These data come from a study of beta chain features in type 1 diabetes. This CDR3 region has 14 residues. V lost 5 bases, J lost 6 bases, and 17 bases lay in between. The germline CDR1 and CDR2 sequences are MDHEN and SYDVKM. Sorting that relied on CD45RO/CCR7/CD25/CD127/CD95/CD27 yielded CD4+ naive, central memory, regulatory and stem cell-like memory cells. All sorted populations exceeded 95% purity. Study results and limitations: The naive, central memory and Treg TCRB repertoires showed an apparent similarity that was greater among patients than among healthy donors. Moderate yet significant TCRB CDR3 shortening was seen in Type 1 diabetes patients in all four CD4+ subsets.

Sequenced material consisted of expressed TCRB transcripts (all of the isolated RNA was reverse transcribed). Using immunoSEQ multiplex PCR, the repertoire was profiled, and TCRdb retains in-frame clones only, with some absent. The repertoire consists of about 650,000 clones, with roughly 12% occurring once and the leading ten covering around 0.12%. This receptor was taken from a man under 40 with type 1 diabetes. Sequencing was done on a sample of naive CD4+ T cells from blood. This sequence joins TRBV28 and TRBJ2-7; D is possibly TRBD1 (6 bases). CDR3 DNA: TGTGCCAGCAGTCCCCTTCAGGGGAATCCCGAGCAGTACTTC. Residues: CASSPLQGNPEQYF.